This T cell receptor beta chain was recorded in a study of blood T cell repertoires in COVID-19. Across the whole study: The study drew acute and convalescent COVID-19 samples from the United States, Italy and Spain. The analysed material was cDNA or gDNA that came from T cells, B-cell-depleted T cells, or PBMCs.

The CDR3 runs 16 residues. The junction had 8 bases not matched to a gene; V was cut back by 6 bases and J by 0 bases. The germline gives CDR1 LGHDT, CDR2 YNNKEL (reference sequence). In the original workflow: Reference gene primer amplification gave estimated nucleated cell counts. Some clones are missing from TCRdb's copy, which holds only in-frame ones; the method was immunoSEQ multiplex PCR. V and J calls and clone size are copied from that table; D and trimming were computed from the DNA. The table records roughly 97,000 clones, over 60% of them present only once. This TCR came from a man aged 65 to 79 with acute or convalescent COVID-19. The rearrangement joins TRBV3-1 (or the pseudogene TRBV3-2) to TRBJ1-3; TRBD1 agrees at 7 bases. The specimen was peripheral blood. CDR3 sequence: CASRDRDRPSGNTIYF. For the CDR3, the DNA is TGTGCCAGCAGGGACCGGGACAGACCCTCTGGAAACACCATATATTTT.